The 11 T cell receptor beta chains listed next were all sequenced from one sample in a study of monozygotic twins with inflammatory bowel disease. TCRdb re-called the 5' RACE reads; one entry per CDR3 protein, DNA not given. Reported are roughly 100,000 distinct CDR3 sequences; the ten largest clones contain 1.5% to 2%. The specimen sequenced was blood. Receptors were obtained from a human donor with ulcerative colitis or Crohn's disease, or a healthy co-twin of an affected twin (not recorded which).

J is TRBJ1-5 and V is TRBV7-9; TCRdb selects TRBD1, and the lack of DNA leaves this call unchecked. The CDR3 consists of 15 residues. Germline-derived CDR1 and CDR2 are SEHNR and FQNEAQ (reference sequence). The CDR3 spells CASSFEGQGVQPQHF.

The chain is built from TRBV6-6 and TRBJ2-7; TCRdb designates TRBD1, a call that cannot be tested without DNA. The CDR3 loop spans 14 amino acids. Germline CDR1 reads MNHNY; CDR2 reads SVGAGI (reference sequence). The CDR3 protein is CASRYGQGGHEQYF.

The V and J genes are TRBV7-9 and TRBJ1-2. The CDR3 is 13 residues long. Looked up from germline, CDR1 is SEHNR and CDR2 is FQNEAQ (reference sequence). The CDR3 reads CASSLEVGNGYTF. The whole variable domain, remainder taken from reference TRBV7-9 and TRBJ1-2, is DTGVSQNPRHKITKRGQNVTFRCDPISEHNRLYWYRQTLGQGPEFLTYFQNEAQLEKSRLLSDRFSAERPKGSFSTLEIQRTEQGDSAMYLCASSLEVGNGYTFGSGTRLTVV.

V and J are TRBV5-1 and TRBJ2-1; the D gene TCRdb calls, TRBD1, cannot be checked with no DNA. The germline gives CDR1 SGHRS, CDR2 YFSETQ. The CDR3 has 19 amino acids. The CDR3 reads CASSLEGQTTSYSYNEQFF.

This rearrangement joins TRBV9 to TRBJ2-5. The CDR3 is 13 amino acids. Germline CDR1 SGDLS, CDR2 YYNGEE. The CDR3 loop is CASSATSWETQYF. The full variable domain, its missing parts supplied by reference TRBV9 and TRBJ2-5, is DSGVTQTPKHLITATGQRVTLRCSPRSGDLSVYWYQQSLDQGLQFLIQYYNGEERAKGNILERFSAQQFPDLHSELNLSSLELGDSALYFCASSATSWETQYFGPGTRLLVL.

The chain is built from TRBV18 and TRBJ2-7; checking the TCRdb D call of TRBD1 is not possible without DNA. There are 19 residues in the CDR3. Germline CDR1 and CDR2: KGHSH and LQKENI. CDR3 protein: CASSPGLGHSYRTDYEQYF.

This chain connects TRBV7-6 to TRBJ1-5. The CDR3 spans 15 residues. Per germline, CDR1 SGHVS and CDR2 FNYEAQ. The CDR3 loop is CASSVEGLRSRPQHF.

The gene calls are TRBV7-9 and TRBJ2-1; TCRdb proposes TRBD1, but this gene call is untestable without DNA. This CDR3 region has 16 residues. Germline V lookup: CDR1 SEHNR, CDR2 FQNEAQ (reference sequence). The chain's CDR3 is CASIQKVQGGYNEQFF.

V usage is TRBV6-5 and J usage is TRBJ2-1; TCRdb's assignment of TRBD2 cannot be checked, as there is no DNA. The germline CDR1 and CDR2 sequences are MNHEY and SVGAGI. The CDR3 has 19 residues. The CDR3 protein is CASSYSRNHGGRIFNEQFF.

The chain joins TRBV7-9 to TRBJ2-3; the TCRdb D gene call, TRBD2, has no DNA to confirm it. This CDR3 is 17 amino acids long. Germline loops: CDR1 SEHNR, CDR2 FQNEAQ (reference sequence). This chain's CDR3 is CASSPRLAGENTDTQYF. The whole variable domain, remainder taken from reference TRBV7-9 and TRBJ2-3, is DTGVSQNPRHKITKRGQNVTFRCDPISEHNRLYWYRQTLGQGPEFLTYFQNEAQLEKSRLLSDRFSAERPKGSFSTLEIQRTEQGDSAMYLCASSPRLAGENTDTQYFGPGTRLTVL.

CDR3 sequence: CASSGSLSGADTQYF. This chain connects TRBV6-1 to TRBJ2-3. CDR1 and CDR2 (germline): MNHNS, SASEGT. The length of the CDR3 is 15 residues.